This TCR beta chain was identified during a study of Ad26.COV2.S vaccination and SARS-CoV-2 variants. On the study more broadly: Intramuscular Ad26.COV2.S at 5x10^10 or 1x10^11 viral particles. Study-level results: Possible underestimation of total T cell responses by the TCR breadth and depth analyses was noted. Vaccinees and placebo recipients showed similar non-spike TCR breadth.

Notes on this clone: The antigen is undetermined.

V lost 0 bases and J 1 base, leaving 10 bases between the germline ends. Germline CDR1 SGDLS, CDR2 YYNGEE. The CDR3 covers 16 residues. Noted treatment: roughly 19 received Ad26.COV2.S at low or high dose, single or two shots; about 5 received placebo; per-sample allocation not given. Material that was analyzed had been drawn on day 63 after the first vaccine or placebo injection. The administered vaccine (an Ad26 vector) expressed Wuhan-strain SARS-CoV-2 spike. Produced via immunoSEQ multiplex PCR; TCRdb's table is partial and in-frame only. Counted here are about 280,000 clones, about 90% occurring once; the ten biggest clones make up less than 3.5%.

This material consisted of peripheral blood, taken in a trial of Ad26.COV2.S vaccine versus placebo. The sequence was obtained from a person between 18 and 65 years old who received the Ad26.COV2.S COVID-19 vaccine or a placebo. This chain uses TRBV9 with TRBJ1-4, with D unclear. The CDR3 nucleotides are TGTGCCAGCAGCGTAGGAACCCGGATAACTAATGAAAAACTGTTTTTT. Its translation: CASSVGTRITNEKLFF.